Below, one TCR beta chain is given with its context. What it binds is unknown. The data derive from a study of a mutant IDH1 vaccine in newly diagnosed glioma. Study-level information: Earlier therapy was either radiotherapy, temozolomide, or both, and most got both.

The time point: week 47, end of study. In the vaccine, a single dose held 300 ug of the mutant IDH1 20-mer peptide, along with topical imiquimod. The vaccination schedule gave patients eight doses in weeks 1, 3, 5, 7, 11, 15, 19 and 23. Libraries were prepared by immunoSEQ multiplex PCR; TCRdb keeps only in-frame clonotypes and omits some of them. The sample holds 60,000 to 65,000 clones, 80% to 85% seen once. CDR3 length equals 15 residues. V lost 5 bases to trimming and J lost 4 bases, with 17 bases between them. Germline CDR1 is SGHRS and CDR2 is YFSETQ. The J gene is TRBJ2-3, the V gene TRBV5-1, with a weak D call TRBD1 (5 bases). Here the sequenced sample was PBMCs, taken from a glioma patient whose treatment included an IDH1 peptide vaccine. The clonotype originates from a man aged 25 to 40 with glioma. The CDR3 reads CASRGISPQADTQYF. The DNA of the CDR3 is TGCGCCAGCAGAGGAATTTCTCCACAGGCAGATACGCAGTATTTT.